This T cell receptor beta chain was obtained from a study of T cells in Graves' hyperthyroidism and ophthalmopathy (dated by TCRdb to the late 2010s). As for the study more broadly: A discovery cohort of roughly 100 patients, roughly 43 with Graves' ophthalmopathy and about 60 with stable Graves' hyperthyroidism, was used to find distinguishing TCR V-J signatures. An independent validation cohort of 18 to 20 hyperthyroidism patients and 17 patients who later progressed to ophthalmopathy tested prospective prediction of ophthalmopathy. For training and testing, the 100 or so patients in the discovery cohort were randomly divided in a 7:3 ratio. The study also compared thyroid tissue and blood T-cell repertoires from several Graves' hyperthyroidism patients. Following sampling, methimazole starting at 30 mg daily was given to hyperthyroidism patients, and high-dose intravenous methylprednisolone was given to ophthalmopathy patients. The paper reports TCR Vbeta CDR3 sequencing of approximately 140 peripheral blood samples: over 40 ophthalmopathy, fewer than 80 hyperthyroidism and around 17 progressor patients. Paper-wide results and their limitations: In validation, the model predicted progression to ophthalmopathy with approximately 71% sensitivity and roughly 72% specificity, a median of roughly seven months before onset. Ophthalmopathy was separated from stable hyperthyroidism by a 13 V-J signature model, with about 86% sensitivity and 81% to 83% specificity obtained in cross-validation and 80%/75% obtained in testing. Sample size was not statistically predetermined, and blinding of investigators to group allocation was not performed. Blood samples also contained most of the expanded thyroid clonotypes (frequency above 0.001), which suggests that blood repertoires may reflect thyroid immune responses.

The TCR beta CDR3 regions were amplified from the RNA transcripts. The first round of RT-PCR for the TCR CDR3 was performed with the HTBI primer set and the Qiagen OneStep RT-PCR kit. The libraries were constructed in a second round of multiplex PCR and then size-selected and purified. Sequencing of the libraries was done on an Illumina HiSeq2000 using paired-end 100 bp reads. Turning to the authors' computational methods: SOAPnuke was used to process the raw data, with reads discarded if the reads contained adapters or uncalled bases, had a mean Phred below 15, or lacked an exact constant-primer or identifier match. High-quality paired reads were merged using COPE v1.2.5, and each unique nucleotide sequence was defined as a clonotype. Clonotypes were aligned to IMGT TRBV, TRBD and TRBJ reference segments using MiTCR v1.1. Only V-J combinations with frequency above 0.0001, covering 99% to 99.2% of repertoires, were analysed. A TCS score was defined as the ratio between F50 (clonal expansion) and ExV (chaos), using BLOSUM62-based TCRdist between CDR3 peptides within each V-J. Welch's t-statistics and random forest reduced several hundred V-J features to roughly 13, which were used in a naive Bayes classifier (R e1071). The Morisita-Horn index was used to measure how similar the thyroid and blood repertoires were. Starting from the raw public reads, TCRdb applied fastp trimming at Q25, assembled clones with MiXCR and retained in-frame beta chains. Every entry covers one CDR3 protein and lists the most common genes and DNA from its rows. The V and J calls were determined by TCRdb, not by the authors. Recorded for this sample are roughly 570,000 distinct CDR3 sequences; roughly 50% of them occurred a single time. Of the sample, around 7.7% is held by the ten largest clones.

Details on this clonotype: The specificity of this receptor is unknown. No qualities accompany the bases; no much larger clone lies one base away.

Stable Graves' hyperthyroidism was defined as the absence of progression to ophthalmopathy over 18 months of follow-up. Hyperthyroidism patients were newly diagnosed, with disease duration under 2 months, and aged 18 to 65 years. The study excluded patients with uncontrolled infections, other autoimmune diseases, pregnancy or lactation. Diagnoses relied on clinical symptoms, serum thyroxine and TRAb, thyroid ultrasound and orbital computed tomography. Trizol reagent was used to extract total RNA, and RNA quality was then checked on an Agilent 2100 Bioanalyzer. This clonotype originated in a woman younger than 30 with Graves' hyperthyroidism. The sequencing input was peripheral blood or thyroid tissue (not recorded which).

The CDR3 region: CASSSLAGADEQFF. The base sequence is TGTGCCAGCAGCTCTCTAGCGGGAGCCGATGAGCAGTTCTTC. The receptor chain draws on TRBV6-5 and TRBJ2-1, with 10 central nucleotides matching TRBD2. Taken from cysteine to phenylalanine, the CDR3 has 14 residues. Only the CDR3 portion is preserved as DNA: 42 bases, with reading frame beginning at the first base. From a lookup of the germline V gene, CDR1 and CDR2 are MNHEY and SVGAGI. Germline trimming amounts to 6 bases on V and 8 bases on J, with 7 as the count of junction bases outside the gene matches.